This T cell receptor beta chain came from a study of CD8+ T cells in alopecia areata. Turning to the study itself: Patients received oral tofacitinib, 5 to 10 mg twice daily, for moderate-to-severe alopecia areata.

CDR1 is SGHDT, CDR2 YYEEEE, per germline. V lost 2 bases, J lost 3 bases, and 1 base stayed unmatched. This CDR3 has 13 amino acids. As to treatment: oral pan-JAK inhibitor, 5-10 mg twice daily. Peripheral blood, together with lesional scalp punch biopsies, was collected from alopecia areata patients. Sequencing used cDNA as its template, made by extracting RNA and reverse transcribing it. Data came from immunoSEQ multiplex PCR; TCRdb stores just in-frame clones and leaves some out. Of around 200,000 clones in the sample, under 60% were seen once. V and J are TRBV5-6 and TRBJ1-2, with 7 positions matching TRBD1. Sequenced material: CD8+ T cells sorted from blood, taken at week 24, from a patient treated with tofacitinib. The receptor was derived from a human donor with alopecia areata. The CDR3 region has the DNA TGTGCCAGCAGCTTCGGGACAGACTATGGCTACACCTTC. This codes for CASSFGTDYGYTF.